Listed below are T cell receptor beta chains from one sample, sequenced in a study of T cell changes during pregnancy in multiple sclerosis. TCRdb's copy holds only in-frame clones and misses some; the assay was immunoSEQ multiplex PCR. Altogether some 110,000 clones are present, around nine tenths being singletons, with the ten largest covering 1.5% to 1.9%. The material sequenced was peripheral blood, taken in the third trimester of pregnancy. All receptors derive from a female donor with multiple sclerosis, enrolled in a pregnancy study. The CDR3 runs from the conserved cysteine through the conserved F or W. The D gene is left open where the match is weak. Size is stated for part of the rows, as once, few or many counts, or as a class when the clone is expanded.

once	TRBV9	TRBJ2-7	TRBD2	TGTGCCAGCAGCCCGTTACTAGCGGGAGACTACGAGCAGTACTTC	CASSPLLAGDYEQYF
NA	TRBV7-3	TRBJ2-1	TRBD2	TGTGCCAGCAGCTTAAGGGGGGGGGTTGTAAATGAGCAGTTCTTC	CASSLRGGVVNEQFF
NA	TRBV28	TRBJ2-5	TRBD2	TGTGCCAGCAAGCTGACTAGCGGGAGTGGGGAGACCCAGTACTTC	CASKLTSGSGETQYF
NA	TRBV11-2	TRBJ2-7	NA	TGTGCCAGCAACACCGACAGTCTTATCTCCTACGAGCAGTACTTC	CASNTDSLISYEQYF
NA	TRBV7-9	TRBJ1-6	NA	TGTGCCAGCAGCGGGGGCAGTGGCACGGGTAATTCACCCCTCCACTTT	CASSGGSGTGNSPLHF
NA	TRBV9	TRBJ1-5	TRBD1	TGTGCCAGCAGCGGGGACAGAGGGGAAGAGCCCCAGCATTTT	CASSGDRGEEPQHF
once	TRBV2	TRBJ1-1	TRBD1	TGTGCCAGTTCTCGGGACAGGGGGAGGTTTGGTGTGAACACTGAAGCTTTCTTT	CASSRDRGRFGVNTEAFF
NA	TRBV5-1	TRBJ2-5	NA	TGCGCCAGCAGCTTGCGGGATGGGGAGACCCAGTACTTC	CASSLRDGETQYF
NA	TRBV5-1	TRBJ2-3	TRBD2	TGCGCCAGCAGCTTGGGTCTAGCGGAGACAGATACGCAGTATTTT	CASSLGLAETDTQYF
NA	TRBV9	TRBJ2-2	TRBD1	TGTGCCAGCACCGGGACAGGGTGGGACACCGGGGAGCTGTTTTTT	CASTGTGWDTGELFF
few	TRBV29-1	TRBJ1-1	TRBD1	TGCAGCGTTGGACCGAGACAGGGTCTGATTGAAGCTTTCTTT	CSVGPRQGLIEAFF
NA	TRBV6-4	TRBJ1-2	NA	TGTGCCAGCAGTGCAGGGTTCAACTATGGCTACACCTTC	CASSAGFNYGYTF
NA	TRBV6-1	TRBJ1-2	NA	TGTGCCAGCAGTCTGGCCAACTATGGCTACACCTTC	CASSLANYGYTF
NA	TRBV2	TRBJ1-4	TRBD1	TGTGCCAGCAGCTCCGGGACAGTTGATGAAAAACTGTTTTTT	CASSSGTVDEKLFF
NA	TRBV7-3	TRBJ2-2	TRBD2	TGTGCCAGCAGCCTGGTCAGGGGGACTAGCGGCGTGGGGGACCCCGGGGAGCTGTTTTTT	CASSLVRGTSGVGDPGELFF
once	TRBV18	TRBJ1-1	NA	TGTGCCAGCTCACTCCAGGGTGGAACTGAAGCTTTCTTT	CASSLQGGTEAFF
NA	TRBV2	TRBJ2-7	NA	TGTGCCAGCAGGCTACAGCTATACGAGCAGTACTTC	CASRLQLYEQYF
NA	TRBV6-5	TRBJ2-5	TRBD1	TGTGCCAGCAGTTCTATAATGGACGGACAGGGGGAGACCCAGTACTTC	CASSSIMDGQGETQYF
NA	TRBV2	TRBJ2-7	TRBD1	TGTGCCAGCAGGCCGACAGGGGGCGGTGAGCAGTACTTC	CASRPTGGGEQYF
NA	TRBV5-1	TRBJ2-5	NA	TGCGCCAGCAGCTTCCGGAGACAGTCACAAGAGACCCAGTACTTC	CASSFRRQSQETQYF
NA	TRBV19	TRBJ1-4	NA	TGTGCCAGTAATCCCACAGGAATAGGCGAAAAACTGTTTTTT	CASNPTGIGEKLFF
NA	TRBV30	TRBJ1-4	TRBD1	TGTGCCTGGAGTGGCGGGACAGGGGTTTTCGAAAAACTGTTTTTT	CAWSGGTGVFEKLFF
NA	TRBV28	TRBJ1-2	TRBD1	TGTGCCAGCAGCCTAAGTGGGACAGGGGGCAACGGCTACACCTTC	CASSLSGTGGNGYTF
NA	TRBV6-5	TRBJ2-7	TRBD2	TGTGCCAGCAGTCGTAGCGGGGGGGCCAACGAGCAGTACTTC	CASSRSGGANEQYF
NA	TRBV5-1	TRBJ1-2	TRBD1	TGCGCCAGCAGCTTAACGCAGGGGGCGAACAACTATGGCTACACCTTC	CASSLTQGANNYGYTF
NA	TRBV18	TRBJ2-7	NA	TGTGCCAGCTCACCGAATCCGACTAGTGCAAGCTCCTACGAGCAGTACTTC	CASSPNPTSASSYEQYF
NA	TRBV27	TRBJ1-3	NA	TGTGCCAGCAGTTATCAGGGTACCCCTGGAAACACCATATATTTT	CASSYQGTPGNTIYF
NA	TRBV30	TRBJ2-3	NA	TGTGCCTGGAGTGGTATGCTTTTGAGTTCAGATACGCAGTATTTT	CAWSGMLLSSDTQYF
NA	TRBV19	TRBJ1-1	NA	TGTGCCAGTAGTATGGCGACGGGAAAAGCTTTCTTT	CASSMATGKAFF
few	TRBV30	TRBJ1-1	NA	TGTGCCTGGGGCGGAACACAGAACACTGAAGCTTTCTTT	CAWGGTQNTEAFF
NA	TRBV7-9	TRBJ1-1	NA	TGTGCCAGCAGCTTAAACGGGGGGGGCGGACCTATGAACACTGAAGCTTTCTTT	CASSLNGGGGPMNTEAFF
few	TRBV18	TRBJ1-6	TRBD1	TGTGCCAGCTCGCCCACCGGGACAGGGCCACTCTCCCTCCACTTT	CASSPTGTGPLSLHF
NA	TRBV5-4	TRBJ1-3	TRBD1	TGTGCCAGCACCGATCAGGGGGGCGACACCATATATTTT	CASTDQGGDTIYF
NA	TRBV9	TRBJ2-6	TRBD2	TGTGCCAGCAGTGCTGGGATGGGACTAGCGGGAGAAGGTGGGGCCAACGTCCTGACTTTC	CASSAGMGLAGEGGANVLTF
once	TRBV7-9	TRBJ1-4	NA	TGTGCCAGCAGCGCCACTGCAGGGGCAACTAATGAAAAACTGTTTTTT	CASSATAGATNEKLFF
NA	TRBV5-6	TRBJ2-2	NA	TGTGCCAGCAGCTTGGGTTTGGGAGACACCGGGGAGCTGTTTTTT	CASSLGLGDTGELFF
NA	TRBV7-2	TRBJ2-5	TRBD2	TGTGCCAGCAGCCCGGGGAGGGCGGGTGAGACCCAGTACTTC	CASSPGRAGETQYF
once	TRBV7-8	TRBJ2-3	NA	TGTGCCAGCAGCTTAAACCGACCCAGACTCACAGATACGCAGTATTTT	CASSLNRPRLTDTQYF
NA	TRBV11-2	TRBJ1-2	TRBD1	TGTGCCAGCAGCTTAGTCGCAGGGGGCTCTGGAGGCTACACCTTC	CASSLVAGGSGGYTF
NA	TRBV6-5	TRBJ1-3	TRBD1	TGTGCCAGCAGTCAAAGGCGGACAGGGGAAAACACCATATATTTT	CASSQRRTGENTIYF
NA	TRBV9	TRBJ1-2	NA	TGTGCCAGCAGCGCGGGACTGGAACGCGGCTACACCTTC	CASSAGLERGYTF